This T cell receptor (beta chain) was observed in a study of cytomegalovirus exposure and HLA in healthy donors. With 60 Vbeta and 13 Jbeta primers, the PCR was carried out. Profiling relied on immunoSEQ multiplex PCR, and the TCRdb table lists in-frame clones only, not all of them. This table holds about 180,000 clones, about 69% found once. In its sample, this clone was seen a few times. Looked up from germline, CDR1 is SGHNT and CDR2 is YENEEA. Trimming took 6 bases from V and 5 from J, leaving 10 bases between them. This CDR3 comprises 13 residues. The chain couples TRBV11-3 to TRBJ2-2; a possible D gene is TRBD1 (6 bases). The source material was PBMCs. This clonotype was obtained from a male donor in good health and CMV-seronegative. CDR3 sequence: CASRFTGTGELFF. CDR3 bases: TGTGCCAGCAGGTTCACAGGGACCGGGGAGCTGTTTTTT.